This T cell receptor beta chain comes out of a study of T cell changes during pregnancy in multiple sclerosis. Germline CDR1 is KGHSH and CDR2 is LQKENI. CDR3 length equals 15 residues. The junction had 5 bases not matched to a gene; V was cut back by 3 bases and J by 3 bases. Assay: immunoSEQ multiplex PCR; the TCRdb copy retains only in-frame clones and omits some. In the table there are tens of thousands of clones, more than 75% of which are singletons. This clone has just one count. The gene calls are TRBV18 and TRBJ2-7; 10 positions agree with TRBD2. Source: CD4+ T cells from peripheral blood mononuclear cells, taken in the first trimester of pregnancy. The receptor's source is a female donor with multiple sclerosis, enrolled in a pregnancy study. CDR3: CASSPRTSGIYEQYF. CDR3 DNA: TGTGCCAGCTCACCCCGGACTAGCGGCATCTACGAGCAGTACTTC.